This TCR beta chain was obtained from a study of TIL therapy for anti-PD-1-resistant metastatic lung cancer (dated by TCRdb to 2020 to 2022). Looking at the study overall: Tumors were harvested prior to any PD-1/PD-L1 blockade, after which nivolumab was administered to patients, and lymphodepletion, expanded TIL infusion and IL-2 were given to patients who progressed. A median age of about 57 years (range about 35-85) and a median tumor PD-L1 proportion score of roughly 5.4% were recorded among enrolled patients. T cell receptor beta sequencing of tumor and peripheral blood served to follow clonotypes across the tumor, the expanded TIL product, and serial blood samples. A median non-synonymous tumor mutation burden of about 1.6 mutations per megabase was determined across the cohort by whole-exome sequencing. The cohort was predominantly lung adenocarcinoma, with several EGFR-mutant and two ALK-rearranged tumors, and half of patients were current or former smokers.

The immunoSEQ v3 hsTCRB kit was used to amplify TCR beta CDR3 regions from genomic DNA through bias-controlled multiplex PCR. The TCR libraries were sequenced on an Illumina NextSeq 500 to approximately 2.1 million read pairs for survey level or roughly 4.5-6 million read pairs for deep level. On the authors' methods: V, D and J genes were assigned, non-productive sequences were removed, and clonality was reported by immunoSEQ Analyzer software. To compare repertoires between infused TIL and blood, productive Simpson clonality was used along with the Morisita overlap index of productive TRB rearrangements. The absolute count of a clonotype in blood was estimated by multiplying the lymphocyte count by the CD3+ fraction and by the productive frequency of the clone. Here the immuneACCESS table is served through TCRdb, limited to in-frame sequences with V and J called. Missing clones are a known gap in these copies; in checked studies unresolved V genes cover under half, and the rest lacks a known reason. D and trimming come from the DNA, and the V and J calls and clone size come from that table. In all, the sample holds some 60,000 clones, and about 70% of those were seen once. The ten largest clonotypes hold 1.5% to 2% of the sample.

The time point label of this sample denotes: pre-treatment sample, taken before nivolumab and TIL therapy. A phase I trial run at two centers enrolled adults with stage 4 NSCLC between October 2017 and early 2020. The samples were drawn from an open-label, single-arm phase I trial testing tumor-infiltrating lymphocyte therapy combined with nivolumab in advanced non-small cell lung cancer. Blood mononuclear cells were isolated from EDTA tubes by Ficoll gradient and were snap-frozen as pellets, and DNA was extracted with a Qiagen mini-prep kit. Overall study outcomes, separate from this receptor: The study protocol defined all tumor marker inferences as exploratory. The baseline peripheral repertoire was partially replaced by infused TIL clonotypes, which then decayed over months, and no apparent association between persistence and response was found. The cohort was highly selected, including more treatment-naive, never-smoker and oncogene-addicted patients than is typical, which limits generalizability.

Deletion took 8 bases off V and 4 bases off J, with a span of 14 bases between the germline ends. Looking up the germline V gene (reference sequence) yields CDR1 GTSNPN and CDR2 SVGIG. The CDR3, from cysteine to phenylalanine, totals 12 residues. The only DNA kept is the CDR3, 36 bases in frame from the first base. This clone has just a few counts. Its antigen remains undetermined. The input lacks base qualities; no much larger clone sits a single base away. The chain uses TRBV30 and TRBJ1-2; the D segment cannot be called with confidence. The starting material was blood, obtained at baseline. This TCR was recovered from a person aged 25 to 80 with non-small cell lung cancer. The DNA reads as follows: TGTGCCGGCTCACGGTCTGGCTATGGCTACACCTTC. Translation gives CAGSRSGYGYTF.